This T cell receptor (beta chain) was documented in a study of OX40 agonist ivuxolimab in advanced cancers. Study context: Clinicians treated patients with ivuxolimab, an agonistic anti-OX40 (CD134) antibody. Whole-study results and caveats: Dose levels from 0.1 to 3.0 mg/kg saw CD4+ and CD8+ blood T cells expand clonally by week 6.

To note about this clone: Its cognate antigen is unknown.

Method: immunoSEQ multiplex PCR; TCRdb's copy keeps in-frame clones and lacks some. The table lists 19,000 or so clones, roughly 87% of them singletons, with roughly 23% in the top ten. In germline, CDR1 is ENHRY, CDR2 SYGVKD. This CDR3 region has 9 residues. Trimming removed 7 bases from V and 6 bases from J, with 4 bases in between. The gene calls are TRBV10-3 and TRBJ2-7; D call uncertain. The specimen comprised CD4+ or CD8+ T cells sorted from blood, sampled in a trial of the OX40 agonist ivuxolimab. This receptor was identified in an adult with an advanced solid tumor such as melanoma, head and neck, liver or kidney cancer. The CDR3 reads CAITGEQYF. The CDR3 DNA sequence: TGTGCCATCACCGGCGAGCAGTACTTC.